Described below is a single TCR beta chain sequence and its context. As yet, its antigen is unknown. The data derive from a study of cytomegalovirus exposure and HLA in healthy donors. General study findings and limits: TCR association rates varied by HLA locus in a later analysis, with DRB1 highest and HLA-C lowest. While the bulk of TCR sequences proved rare, some public TCRs turned up in many donors.

Germline lookup yields CDR1 SGHNT and CDR2 YENEEA. The CDR3 totals 13 residues. V was trimmed by 2 bases and J by 7 bases, leaving 11 bases between them. PCR used 60 Vbeta primers and 13 Jbeta primers. Repertoires were generated with immunoSEQ multiplex PCR, while TCRdb's copy carries only in-frame clones and drops some. Among 130,000 or so clones listed, about 81% were seen once. This receptor was taken from a man aged 35 to 55 in good health and CMV-seronegative. J is TRBJ1-1 and V is TRBV11-3; D might be TRBD1 (6 bases). Sequenced input: PBMCs. The CDR3 region is CASSLRGGLEAFF. The CDR3 DNA sequence: TGTGCCAGCAGCTTAAGGGGGGGCCTTGAAGCTTTCTTT.